The 2 T cell receptor beta chains listed next were all sequenced from one sample in a study of identifying expanded T cells in peripheral blood. The protocol was immunoSEQ multiplex PCR, while the TCRdb copy is restricted to in-frame clones and leaves out a portion. The profile shows over 100,000 clones, around 90% of them singletons. Sequences were obtained from blood. These receptors all stem from a person aged 18 to 75 in good health.

This sequence joins TRBV5-1 and TRBJ2-4, with a weak D call TRBD2 (5 bases). In germline, CDR1 is SGHRS, CDR2 YFSETQ. The CDR3 loop spans 15 amino acids. V lost 4 bases to trimming and J lost 0 bases, with 11 bases between them. CDR3 nucleotides: TGCGCCAGCAGCGCCGGGGAAGTAGCCAAAAACATTCAGTACTTC. This translates into CASSAGEVAKNIQYF.

This chain links TRBV30 with TRBJ1-5; D is possibly TRBD1 (6 bases). CDR3 size: 15 residues. Trimming removed 2 bases from V and 0 bases from J, with 11 bases in between. Germline CDR1 GTSNPN, CDR2 SVGIG (reference sequence). The CDR3 coding sequence is TGTGCCTGGAGTACAGGGACACATAGCAATCAGCCCCAGCATTTT. It yields the protein CAWSTGTHSNQPQHF.